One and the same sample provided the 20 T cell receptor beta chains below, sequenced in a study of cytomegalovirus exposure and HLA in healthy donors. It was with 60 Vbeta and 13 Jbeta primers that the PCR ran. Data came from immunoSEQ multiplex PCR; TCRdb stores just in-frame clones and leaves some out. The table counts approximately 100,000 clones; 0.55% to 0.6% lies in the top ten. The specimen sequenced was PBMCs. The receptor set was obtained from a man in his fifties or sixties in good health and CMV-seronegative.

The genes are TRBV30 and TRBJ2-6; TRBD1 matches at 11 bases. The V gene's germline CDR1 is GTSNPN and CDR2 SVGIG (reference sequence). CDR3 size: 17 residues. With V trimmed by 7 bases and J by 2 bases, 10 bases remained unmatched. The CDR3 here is CASDAGTGGTGANVLTF. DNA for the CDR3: TGTGCCTCCGACGCTGGGACAGGGGGAACTGGGGCCAACGTCCTGACTTTC.

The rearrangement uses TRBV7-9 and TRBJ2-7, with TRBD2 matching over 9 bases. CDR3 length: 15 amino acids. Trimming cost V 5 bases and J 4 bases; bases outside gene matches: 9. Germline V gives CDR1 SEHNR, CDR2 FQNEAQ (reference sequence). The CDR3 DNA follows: TGTGCCAGCAGCGGCTGGCGGGAGGGCCCTTACGAGCAGTACTTC. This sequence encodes CASSGWREGPYEQYF.

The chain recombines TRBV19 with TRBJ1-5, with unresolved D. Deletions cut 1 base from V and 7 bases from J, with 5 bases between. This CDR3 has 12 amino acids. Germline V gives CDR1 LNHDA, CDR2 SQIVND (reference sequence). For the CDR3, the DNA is TGTGCCAGTAGTATAGGGGCGCAGCCCCAGCATTTT. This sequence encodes CASSIGAQPQHF. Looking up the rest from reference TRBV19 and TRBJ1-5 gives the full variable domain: DGGITQSPKYLFRKEGQNVTLSCEQNLNHDAMYWYRQDPGQGLRLIYYSQIVNDFQKGDIAEGYSVSREKKESFPLTVTSAQKNPTAFYLCASSIGAQPQHFGDGTRLSIL.

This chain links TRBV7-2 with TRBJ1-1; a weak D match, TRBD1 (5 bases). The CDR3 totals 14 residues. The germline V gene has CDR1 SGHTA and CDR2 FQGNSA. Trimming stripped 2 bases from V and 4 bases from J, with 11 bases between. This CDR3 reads CASSLQGEFTEAFF. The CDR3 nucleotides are TGTGCCAGCAGCTTACAGGGTGAATTCACTGAAGCTTTCTTT.

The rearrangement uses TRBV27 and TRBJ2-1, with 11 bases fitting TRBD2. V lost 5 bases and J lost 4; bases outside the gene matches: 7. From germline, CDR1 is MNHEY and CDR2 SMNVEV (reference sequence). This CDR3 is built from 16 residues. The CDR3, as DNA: TGTGCCAGCAGTCTGGGACTAGCGGAGATTTACAATGAGCAGTTCTTC. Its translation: CASSLGLAEIYNEQFF.

The CDR3 DNA reads TGTGCCAGCAGTACCCCCCAACTAGCGGGCGTAGATACGCAGTATTTT. This sequence encodes CASSTPQLAGVDTQYF. The chain links TRBV28 to TRBJ2-3; 9 nucleotides line up with TRBD2. The CDR3 runs to 16 residues. V shed 5 bases, J shed 5 bases, and the junction held 11 bases outside the gene matches. Germline-derived CDR1 and CDR2 are MDHEN and SYDVKM.

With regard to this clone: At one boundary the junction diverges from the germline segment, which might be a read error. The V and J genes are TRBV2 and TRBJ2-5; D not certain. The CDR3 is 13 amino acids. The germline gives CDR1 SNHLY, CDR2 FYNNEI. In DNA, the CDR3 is TGTGCCAGCAGTGAACGTATCCCCGAGGTCTCAGACTTC. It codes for CASSERIPEVSDF.

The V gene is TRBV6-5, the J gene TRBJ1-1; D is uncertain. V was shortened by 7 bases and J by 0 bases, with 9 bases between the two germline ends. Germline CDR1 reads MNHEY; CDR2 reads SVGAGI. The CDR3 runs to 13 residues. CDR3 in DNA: TGTGCCAGCATTAGTGAAATGAACACTGAAGCTTTCTTT. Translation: CASISEMNTEAFF.

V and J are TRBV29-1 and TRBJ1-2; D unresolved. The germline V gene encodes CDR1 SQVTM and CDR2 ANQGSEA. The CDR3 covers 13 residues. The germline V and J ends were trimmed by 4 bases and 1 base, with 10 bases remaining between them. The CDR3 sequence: CSVGHTFNYGYTF. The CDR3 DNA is TGCAGCGTTGGACATACGTTTAACTATGGCTACACCTTC.

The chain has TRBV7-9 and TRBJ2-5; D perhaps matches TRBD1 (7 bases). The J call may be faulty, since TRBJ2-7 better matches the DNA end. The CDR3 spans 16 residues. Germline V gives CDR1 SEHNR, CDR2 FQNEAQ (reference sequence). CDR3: CASSLARAGGSYEQYF. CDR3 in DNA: TGTGCCAGCAGCTTAGCCAGGGCAGGGGGGTCCTACGAGCAGTACTTC.

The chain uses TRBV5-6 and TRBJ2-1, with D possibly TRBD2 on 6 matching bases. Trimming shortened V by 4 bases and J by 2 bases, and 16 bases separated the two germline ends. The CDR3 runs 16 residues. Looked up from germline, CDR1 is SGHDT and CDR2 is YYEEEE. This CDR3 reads CASSTGTPQPYNEQFF. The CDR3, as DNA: TGTGCCAGCAGCACCGGGACTCCCCAACCCTACAATGAGCAGTTCTTC.

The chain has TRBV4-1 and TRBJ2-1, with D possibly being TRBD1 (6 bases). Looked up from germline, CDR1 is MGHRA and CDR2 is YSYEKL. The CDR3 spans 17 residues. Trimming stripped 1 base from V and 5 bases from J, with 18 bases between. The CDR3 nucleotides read TGCGCCAGCAGCCAAGGGGTAGGCGGACAGCTTAACAATGAGCAGTTCTTC. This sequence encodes CASSQGVGGQLNNEQFF.

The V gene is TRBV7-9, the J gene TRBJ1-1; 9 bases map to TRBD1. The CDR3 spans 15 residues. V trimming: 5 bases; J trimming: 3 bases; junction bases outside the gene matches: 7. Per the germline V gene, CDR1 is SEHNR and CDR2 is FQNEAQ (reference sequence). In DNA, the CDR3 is TGTGCCAGCAGCCCCGGGACAGGGATGGACACTGAAGCTTTCTTT. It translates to CASSPGTGMDTEAFF.

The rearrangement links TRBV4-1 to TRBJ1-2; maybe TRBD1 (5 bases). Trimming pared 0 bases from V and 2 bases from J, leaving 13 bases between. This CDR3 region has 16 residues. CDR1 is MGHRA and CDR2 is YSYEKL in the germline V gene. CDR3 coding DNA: TGCGCCAGCAGCCAAGATAGGGGAGGGTGGAACTATGGCTACACCTTC. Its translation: CASSQDRGGWNYGYTF.

The CDR3 bases are TGCAGCGTGGGGGCGGGTGGCTACACCTTC. Its protein is CSVGAGGYTF. The V gene is TRBV29-1, the J gene TRBJ1-2; D possibly corresponds to TRBD1 (6 bases). Per germline, CDR1 SQVTM and CDR2 ANQGSEA. CDR3 length: 10 amino acids. V was pared by 6 bases and J by 7 bases, with 9 bases between.

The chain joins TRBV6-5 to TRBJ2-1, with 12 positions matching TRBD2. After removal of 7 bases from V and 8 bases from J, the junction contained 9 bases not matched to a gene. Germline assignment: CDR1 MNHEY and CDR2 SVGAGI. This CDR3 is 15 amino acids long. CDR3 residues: CASTSGTSGWDEQFF. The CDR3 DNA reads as TGTGCCAGCACATCCGGGACTAGCGGGTGGGATGAGCAGTTCTTC.

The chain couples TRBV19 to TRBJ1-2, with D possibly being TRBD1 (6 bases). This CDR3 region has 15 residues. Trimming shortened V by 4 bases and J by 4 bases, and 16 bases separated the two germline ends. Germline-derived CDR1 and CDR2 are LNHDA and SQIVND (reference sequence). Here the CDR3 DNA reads TGTGCCAGTAGTAACACAGGGATTCAGGGCTATGGCTACACCTTC. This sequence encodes CASSNTGIQGYGYTF.

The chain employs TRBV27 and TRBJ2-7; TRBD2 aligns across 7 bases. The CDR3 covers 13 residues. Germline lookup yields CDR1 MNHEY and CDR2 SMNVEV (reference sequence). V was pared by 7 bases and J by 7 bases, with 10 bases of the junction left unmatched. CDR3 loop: CASIPWGGGEQYF. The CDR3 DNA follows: TGTGCCAGCATCCCCTGGGGGGGTGGGGAGCAGTACTTC.

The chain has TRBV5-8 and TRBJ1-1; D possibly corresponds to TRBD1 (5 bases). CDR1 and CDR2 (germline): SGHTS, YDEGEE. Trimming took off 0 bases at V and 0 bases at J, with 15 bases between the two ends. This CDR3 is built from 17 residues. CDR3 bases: TGTGCCAGCAGCTTGGGCTGGACAAATGAGTTGAACACTGAAGCTTTCTTT. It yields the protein CASSLGWTNELNTEAFF.

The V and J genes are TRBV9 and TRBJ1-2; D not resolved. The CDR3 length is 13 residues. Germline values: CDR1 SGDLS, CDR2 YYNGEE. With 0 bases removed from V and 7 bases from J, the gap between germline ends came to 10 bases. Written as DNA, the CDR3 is TGTGCCAGCAGCGTAGTGTCAGGTTCTGGCTACACCTTC. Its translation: CASSVVSGSGYTF.